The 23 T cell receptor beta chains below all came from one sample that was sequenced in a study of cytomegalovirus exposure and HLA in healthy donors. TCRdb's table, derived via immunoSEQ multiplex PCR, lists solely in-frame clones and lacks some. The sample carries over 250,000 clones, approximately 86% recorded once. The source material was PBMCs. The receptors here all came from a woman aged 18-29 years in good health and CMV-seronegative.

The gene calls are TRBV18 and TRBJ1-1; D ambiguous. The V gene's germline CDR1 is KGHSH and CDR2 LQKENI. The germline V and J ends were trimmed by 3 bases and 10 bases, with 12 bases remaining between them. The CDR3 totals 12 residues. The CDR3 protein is CASSPEGKGAFF. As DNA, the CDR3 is TGTGCCAGCTCACCCGAGGGTAAGGGAGCTTTCTTT.

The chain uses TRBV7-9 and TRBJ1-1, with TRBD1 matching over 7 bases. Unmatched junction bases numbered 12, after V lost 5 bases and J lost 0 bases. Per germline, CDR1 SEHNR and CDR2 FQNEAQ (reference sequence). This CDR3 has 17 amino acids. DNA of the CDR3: TGTGCCAGCAGCCGACAAAGGGGGCTCCGAATGAACACTGAAGCTTTCTTT. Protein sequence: CASSRQRGLRMNTEAFF. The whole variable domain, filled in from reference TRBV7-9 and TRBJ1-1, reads DTGVSQNPRHKITKRGQNVTFRCDPISEHNRLYWYRQTLGQGPEFLTYFQNEAQLEKSRLLSDRFSAERPKGSFSTLEIQRTEQGDSAMYLCASSRQRGLRMNTEAFFGQGTRLTVV.

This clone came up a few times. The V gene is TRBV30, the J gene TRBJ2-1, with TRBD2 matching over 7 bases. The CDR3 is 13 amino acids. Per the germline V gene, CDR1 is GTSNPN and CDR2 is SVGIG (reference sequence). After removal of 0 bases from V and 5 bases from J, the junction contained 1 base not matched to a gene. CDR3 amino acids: CAWSVGLDNEQFF. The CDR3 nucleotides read TGTGCCTGGAGTGTAGGACTAGACAATGAGCAGTTCTTC.

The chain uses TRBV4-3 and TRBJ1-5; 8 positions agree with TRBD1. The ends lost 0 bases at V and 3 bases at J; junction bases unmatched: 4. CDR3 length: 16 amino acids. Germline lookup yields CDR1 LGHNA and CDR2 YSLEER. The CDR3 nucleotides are TGCGCCAGCAGCCAAGATCGGGGACAGGCCAATCAGCCCCAGCATTTT. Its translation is CASSQDRGQANQPQHF.

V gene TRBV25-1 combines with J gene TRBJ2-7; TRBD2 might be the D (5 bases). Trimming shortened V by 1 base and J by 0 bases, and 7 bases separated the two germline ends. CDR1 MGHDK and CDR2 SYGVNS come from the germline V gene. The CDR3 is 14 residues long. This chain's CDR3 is CASSEWENSYEQYF. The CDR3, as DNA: TGTGCCAGCAGTGAATGGGAGAACTCCTACGAGCAGTACTTC.

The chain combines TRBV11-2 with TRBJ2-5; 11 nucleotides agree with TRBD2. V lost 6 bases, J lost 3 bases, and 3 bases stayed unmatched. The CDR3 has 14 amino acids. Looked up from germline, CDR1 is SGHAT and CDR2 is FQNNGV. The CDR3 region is CASSWGLAEETQYF. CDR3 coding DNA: TGTGCCAGCAGTTGGGGACTAGCGGAAGAGACCCAGTACTTC.

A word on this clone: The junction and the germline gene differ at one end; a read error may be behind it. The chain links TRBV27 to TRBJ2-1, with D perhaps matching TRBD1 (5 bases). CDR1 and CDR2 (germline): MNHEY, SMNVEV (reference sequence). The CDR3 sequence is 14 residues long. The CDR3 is CASREGGAYNEQFF. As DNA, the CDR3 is TGTGCCAGCCGAGAAGGTGGGGCCTATAATGAGCAGTTCTTC.

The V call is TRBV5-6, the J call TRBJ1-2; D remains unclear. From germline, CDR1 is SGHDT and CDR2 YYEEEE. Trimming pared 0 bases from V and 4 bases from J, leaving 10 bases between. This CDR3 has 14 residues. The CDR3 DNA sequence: TGTGCCAGCAGCTTGGGGAGGCCAAGCTATGGCTACACCTTC. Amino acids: CASSLGRPSYGYTF.

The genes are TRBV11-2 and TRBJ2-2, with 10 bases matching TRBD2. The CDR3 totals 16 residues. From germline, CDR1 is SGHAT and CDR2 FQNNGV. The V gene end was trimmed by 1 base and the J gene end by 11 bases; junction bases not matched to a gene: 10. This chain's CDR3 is CASSLVASGSLGELFF. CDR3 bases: TGTGCCAGCAGCTTAGTTGCTAGCGGGAGTCTCGGAGAGCTGTTTTTT.

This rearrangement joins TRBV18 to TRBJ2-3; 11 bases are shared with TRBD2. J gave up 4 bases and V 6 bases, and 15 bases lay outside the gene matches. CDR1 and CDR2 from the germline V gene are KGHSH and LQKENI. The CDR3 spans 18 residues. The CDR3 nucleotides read TGTGCCAGCTCGAGACTAGCGGGAACGAACCTGAGAGCAGATACGCAGTATTTT. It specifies CASSRLAGTNLRADTQYF.

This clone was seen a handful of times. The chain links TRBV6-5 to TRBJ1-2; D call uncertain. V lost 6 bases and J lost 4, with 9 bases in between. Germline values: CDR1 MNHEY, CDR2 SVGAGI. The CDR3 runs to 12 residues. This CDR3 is CASSLEGYGYTF. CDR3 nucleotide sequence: TGTGCCAGCAGCTTGGAGGGCTATGGCTACACCTTC.

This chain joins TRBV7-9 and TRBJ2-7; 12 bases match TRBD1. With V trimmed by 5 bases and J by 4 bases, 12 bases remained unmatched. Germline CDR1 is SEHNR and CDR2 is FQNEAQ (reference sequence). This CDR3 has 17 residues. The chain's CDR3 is CASSVTLPGQGAYEQYF. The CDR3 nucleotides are TGTGCCAGCAGCGTCACCTTACCGGGACAGGGGGCTTACGAGCAGTACTTC. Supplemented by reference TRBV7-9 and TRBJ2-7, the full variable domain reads DTGVSQNPRHKITKRGQNVTFRCDPISEHNRLYWYRQTLGQGPEFLTYFQNEAQLEKSRLLSDRFSAERPKGSFSTLEIQRTEQGDSAMYLCASSVTLPGQGAYEQYFGPGTRLTVT.

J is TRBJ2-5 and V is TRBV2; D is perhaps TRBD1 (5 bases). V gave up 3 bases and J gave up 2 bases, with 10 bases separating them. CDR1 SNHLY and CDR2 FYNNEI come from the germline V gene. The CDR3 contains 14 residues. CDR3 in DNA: TGTGCCAGCAGTGAGGGGCACTTACAAGAGACCCAGTACTTC. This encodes CASSEGHLQETQYF.

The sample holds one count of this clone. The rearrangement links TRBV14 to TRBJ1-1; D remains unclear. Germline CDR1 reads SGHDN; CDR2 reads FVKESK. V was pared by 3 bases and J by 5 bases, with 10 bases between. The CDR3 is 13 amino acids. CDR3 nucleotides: TGTGCCAGCAGCCAGGGAGGGAATACTGAAGCTTTCTTT. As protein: CASSQGGNTEAFF.

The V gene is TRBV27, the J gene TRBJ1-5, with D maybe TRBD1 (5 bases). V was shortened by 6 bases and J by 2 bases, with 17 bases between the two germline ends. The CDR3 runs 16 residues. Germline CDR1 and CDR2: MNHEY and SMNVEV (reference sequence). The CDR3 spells CASRPFPGAGNQPQHF. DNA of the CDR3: TGTGCCAGCAGACCCTTCCCTGGGGCGGGCAATCAGCCCCAGCATTTT.

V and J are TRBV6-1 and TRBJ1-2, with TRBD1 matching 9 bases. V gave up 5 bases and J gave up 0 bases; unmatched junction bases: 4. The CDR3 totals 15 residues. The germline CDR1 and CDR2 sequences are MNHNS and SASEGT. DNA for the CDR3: TGTGCCAGCAGTTTGGACAGGGGATCTAACTATGGCTACACCTTC. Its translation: CASSLDRGSNYGYTF.

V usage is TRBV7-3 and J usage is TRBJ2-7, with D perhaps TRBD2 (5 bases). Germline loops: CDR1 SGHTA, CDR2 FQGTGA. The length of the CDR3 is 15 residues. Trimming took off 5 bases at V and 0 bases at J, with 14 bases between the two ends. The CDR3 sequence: CASSLGILNSYEQYF. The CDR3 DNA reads TGTGCCAGCAGCCTCGGGATCCTGAACTCCTACGAGCAGTACTTC. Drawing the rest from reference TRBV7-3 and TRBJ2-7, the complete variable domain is GAGVSQTPSNKVTEKGKYVELRCDPISGHTALYWYRQSLGQGPEFLIYFQGTGAADDSGLPNDRFFAVRPEGSVSTLKIQRTERGDSAVYLCASSLGILNSYEQYFGPGTRLTVT.

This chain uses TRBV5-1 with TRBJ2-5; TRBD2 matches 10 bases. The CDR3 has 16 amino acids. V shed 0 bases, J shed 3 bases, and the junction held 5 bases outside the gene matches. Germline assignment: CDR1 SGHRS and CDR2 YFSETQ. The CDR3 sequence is CASSLEGGLAEETQYF. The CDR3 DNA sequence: TGCGCCAGCAGCTTGGAGGGAGGACTAGCGGAAGAGACCCAGTACTTC.

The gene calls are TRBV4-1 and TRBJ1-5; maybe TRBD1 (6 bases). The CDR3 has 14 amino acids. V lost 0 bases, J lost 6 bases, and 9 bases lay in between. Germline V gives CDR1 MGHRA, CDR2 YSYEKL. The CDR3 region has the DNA TGCGCCAGCAGCCAAGATCAGGGGCTTCAGCCCCAGCATTTT. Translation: CASSQDQGLQPQHF.

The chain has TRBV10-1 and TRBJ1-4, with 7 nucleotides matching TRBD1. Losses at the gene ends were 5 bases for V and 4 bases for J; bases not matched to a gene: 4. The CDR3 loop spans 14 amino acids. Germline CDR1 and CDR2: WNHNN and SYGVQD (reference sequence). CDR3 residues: CASSPGQLNEKLFF. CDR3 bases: TGCGCCAGCAGTCCGGGACAGCTTAATGAAAAACTGTTTTTT.

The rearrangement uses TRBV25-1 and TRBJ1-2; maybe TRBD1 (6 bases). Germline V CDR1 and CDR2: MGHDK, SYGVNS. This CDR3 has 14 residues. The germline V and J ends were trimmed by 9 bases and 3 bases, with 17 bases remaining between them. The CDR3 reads CASSGQNSYYGYTF. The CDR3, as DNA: TGTGCCAGTTCCGGACAGAATAGTTACTATGGCTACACCTTC.

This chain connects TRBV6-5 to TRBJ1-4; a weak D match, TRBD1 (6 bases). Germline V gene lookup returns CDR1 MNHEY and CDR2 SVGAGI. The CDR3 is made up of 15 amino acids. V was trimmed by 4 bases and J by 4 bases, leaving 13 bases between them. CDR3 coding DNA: TGTGCCAGCAGTTCTCTTCAGGGGATTAATGAAAAACTGTTTTTT. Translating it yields CASSSLQGINEKLFF.

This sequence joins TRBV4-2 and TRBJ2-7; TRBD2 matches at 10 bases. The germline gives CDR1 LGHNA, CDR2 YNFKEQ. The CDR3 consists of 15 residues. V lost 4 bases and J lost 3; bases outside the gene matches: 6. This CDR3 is CASSPGLAVFYEQYF. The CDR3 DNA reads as TGTGCCAGCAGCCCCGGACTAGCGGTTTTCTACGAGCAGTACTTC.